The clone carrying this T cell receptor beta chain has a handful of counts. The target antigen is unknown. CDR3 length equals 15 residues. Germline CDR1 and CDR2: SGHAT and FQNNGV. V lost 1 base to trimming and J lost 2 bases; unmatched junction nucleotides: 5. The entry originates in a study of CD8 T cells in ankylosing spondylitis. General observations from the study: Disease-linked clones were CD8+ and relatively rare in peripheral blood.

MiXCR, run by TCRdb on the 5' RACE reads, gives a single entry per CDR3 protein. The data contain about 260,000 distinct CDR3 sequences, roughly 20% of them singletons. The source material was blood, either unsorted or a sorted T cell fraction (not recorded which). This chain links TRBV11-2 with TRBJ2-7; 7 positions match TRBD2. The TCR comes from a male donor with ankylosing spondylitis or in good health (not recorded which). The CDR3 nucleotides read TGTGCCAGCAGCTTAGGAGAGCGGGGAGCCTACGAGCAGTACGTC. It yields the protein CASSLGERGAYEQYV.